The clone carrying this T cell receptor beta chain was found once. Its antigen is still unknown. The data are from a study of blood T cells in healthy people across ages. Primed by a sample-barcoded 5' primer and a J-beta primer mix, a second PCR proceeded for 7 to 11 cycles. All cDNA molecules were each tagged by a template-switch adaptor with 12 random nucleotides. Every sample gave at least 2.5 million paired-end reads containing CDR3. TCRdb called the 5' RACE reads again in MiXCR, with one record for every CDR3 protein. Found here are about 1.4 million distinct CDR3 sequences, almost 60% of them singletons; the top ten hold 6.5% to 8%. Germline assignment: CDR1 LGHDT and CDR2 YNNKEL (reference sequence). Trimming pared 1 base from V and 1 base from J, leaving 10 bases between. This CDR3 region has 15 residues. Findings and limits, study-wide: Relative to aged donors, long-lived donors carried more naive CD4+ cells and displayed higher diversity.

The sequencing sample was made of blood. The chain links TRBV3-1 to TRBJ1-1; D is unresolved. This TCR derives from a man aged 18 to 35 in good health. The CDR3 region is CASSQAALKNTEAFF. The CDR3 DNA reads TGTGCCAGCAGCCAAGCCGCCTTAAAGAACACTGAAGCTTTCTTT.